A selection of T cell receptor beta chains follows, all from one sample in a study of identical twins. TCRdb reanalysed the 5' RACE reads using MiXCR and keeps one entry per CDR3 protein. The table shows a few hundred thousand distinct CDR3 sequences, with just under 10% occurring only once. A further study also used this sample, focusing on yellow fever vaccine responses in identical twins.

Material for sequencing was PBMCs. The origin of the receptors is a woman aged 18 to 35 in good health. Each CDR3 is given without its conserved first and last residue.

v_gene,j_gene,CDR3aa
TRBV7-9,TRBJ2-3,ASSPGMGDTQY
TRBV5-1,TRBJ2-3,ASSGTGGDTQY
TRBV11-2,TRBJ1-3,ASSFDRNTIY
TRBV12-3/TRBV12-4,TRBJ2-2,ASSFSGGNTGELF
TRBV28,TRBJ2-7,ASSEGSFYEQY
TRBV6-5,TRBJ2-5,ASSYSDLADQETQY
TRBV5-1,TRBJ2-7,ASSPQGSEQY
TRBV15,TRBJ2-5,ATSRYGRAGDRETQY
TRBV25-1,TRBJ2-5,ASSEYGGGRQETQY
TRBV6-1,TRBJ1-4,ASSTGQGNFEKLF
TRBV7-8,TRBJ2-7,ASSVTQGYEQY
TRBV12-3/TRBV12-4,TRBJ2-1,ASSFFSLTGVYNEQF
TRBV6-5,TRBJ2-1,ASSYVPGLAVI
TRBV4-2,TRBJ2-7,ASSQGVSGLFSYEQY
TRBV5-1,TRBJ2-7,ASSPASGSGEQY
TRBV28,TRBJ2-1,ASSARQWVLDNEQF
TRBV4-3,TRBJ2-1,ASSQEIAGAGYEQF
TRBV15,TRBJ2-5,ATSRDVRGGLQETQY
TRBV20-1,TRBJ2-3,SASSLLDITDTQY
TRBV6-5,TRBJ2-1,ASSSSAGRLGEQF
TRBV3-1,TRBJ1-2,ASSHWTGVYGYT
TRBV7-9,TRBJ1-1,ASSFVKGMGAF
TRBV29-1,TRBJ2-3,SVALAGPKDTQY
TRBV7-2,TRBJ2-5,ASSLTGTSAETQY
TRBV19,TRBJ2-1,ASSTAFSYNEQF
TRBV3-1,TRBJ2-2,ASSLLTSGGPGELF
TRBV6-5,TRBJ2-6,ASSFRQEGSGANVLT
TRBV4-1,TRBJ2-1,ASKDPGRPYNEQF
TRBV14,TRBJ2-2,ASSQEGLTSGYTGELF
TRBV10-3,TRBJ2-1,AISGSSPNEQF
TRBV7-9,TRBJ1-4,ASSLREDEKLF
TRBV9,TRBJ1-2,ASSVDRSYGYT
TRBV7-9,TRBJ2-3,ASSLEGRDTQY
TRBV5-1,TRBJ2-7,ASSLGGVSSYEQY
TRBV21-1,TRBJ2-3,ASSTRGQENTQY
TRBV5-1,TRBJ1-5,ASSPDRDQPQH
TRBV7-8,TRBJ2-7,ASSPSGTGGRYEQY
TRBV6-1,TRBJ2-3,ASRQIAATDTQY